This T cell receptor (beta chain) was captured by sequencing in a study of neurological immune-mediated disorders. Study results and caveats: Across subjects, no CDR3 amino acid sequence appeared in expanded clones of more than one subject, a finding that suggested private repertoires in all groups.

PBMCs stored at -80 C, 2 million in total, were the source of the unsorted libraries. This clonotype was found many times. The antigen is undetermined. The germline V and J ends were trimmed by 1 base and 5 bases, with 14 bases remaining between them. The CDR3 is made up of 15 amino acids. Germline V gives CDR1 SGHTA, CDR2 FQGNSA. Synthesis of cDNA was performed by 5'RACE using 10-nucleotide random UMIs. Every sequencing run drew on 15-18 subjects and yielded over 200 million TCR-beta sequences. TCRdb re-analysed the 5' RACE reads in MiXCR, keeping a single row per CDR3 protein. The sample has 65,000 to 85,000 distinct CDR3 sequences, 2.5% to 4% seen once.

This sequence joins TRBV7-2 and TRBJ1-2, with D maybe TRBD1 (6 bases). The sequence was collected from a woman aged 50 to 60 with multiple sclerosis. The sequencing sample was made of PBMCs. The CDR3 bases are TGTGCCAGCAGCTTAGAAATGGGGGGCGCTTATGGCTACACCTTC. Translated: CASSLEMGGAYGYTF.